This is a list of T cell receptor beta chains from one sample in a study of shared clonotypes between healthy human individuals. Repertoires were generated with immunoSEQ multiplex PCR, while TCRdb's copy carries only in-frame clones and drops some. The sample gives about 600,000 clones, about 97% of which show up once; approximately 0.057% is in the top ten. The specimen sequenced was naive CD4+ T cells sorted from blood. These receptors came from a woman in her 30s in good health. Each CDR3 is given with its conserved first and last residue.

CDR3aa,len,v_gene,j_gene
CASWGALNTEAFF,13,TRBV28,TRBJ1-1
CASSPLSLSDTEAFF,15,TRBV5-1,TRBJ1-1
CASSFPRGLNTGELFF,16,TRBV5-4,TRBJ2-2
CASSSGTGTRSGLFF,15,TRBV6-5,TRBJ1-4
CASSLVRDSYEQYF,14,TRBV5-4,NA
CASSLVSWGSRGHEQFF,17,TRBV5-1,TRBJ2-1
CASSEMTGISYEQYF,15,TRBV6-1,TRBJ2-7
CASSFAATEDTQYF,14,TRBV11-2,TRBJ2-3
CASSEARQTGELFF,14,TRBV2,TRBJ2-2
CASSPHYRDRGKTQYF,16,TRBV28,TRBJ2-5
CASSQRRTGSYEQYF,15,TRBV5-4,TRBJ2-7
CASSLKTGLYVERTREVSGELFF,23,TRBV5-1,TRBJ2-2
CASSPPGQDYSYNEQFF,17,TRBV18,TRBJ2-1
CASSEVPYSNQPQHF,15,TRBV2,TRBJ1-5
CASSPGGRGYGYTF,14,TRBV5-4,TRBJ1-2
CASSRAGVTSYEQYF,15,TRBV18,TRBJ2-7
CASSPPDQPQHF,12,TRBV18,TRBJ1-5
CATSRDGAGHLSGNTIYF,18,TRBV15,TRBJ1-3
CASSSGQGGGSGANVLTF,18,TRBV5-1,TRBJ2-6
CASSIEGEAGELFF,14,TRBV19,TRBJ2-2
CASSGQGAGETQYF,14,TRBV9,TRBJ2-5
CASSAYGKGGRTDTQYF,17,TRBV7-3,TRBJ2-3
CASSARQSSYEQYF,14,TRBV25-1,TRBJ2-7
CASRFLQGYTF,11,TRBV28,TRBJ1-2
CASSLSGRKNTEAFF,15,TRBV27,TRBJ1-1
CASSFFGTRFSGANVLTF,18,TRBV5-4,TRBJ2-6
CASSFTWDRPNEKLFF,16,TRBV28,TRBJ1-4
CAIRPQGMNTEAFF,14,TRBV10-3,TRBJ1-1
CASKMGMNTEAFF,13,TRBV5-1,TRBJ1-1
CASSLGSQPQHF,12,TRBV28,TRBJ1-5
CASSLFDGQPQHF,13,TRBV7-3,TRBJ1-5
CASSAPRVGEQYF,13,TRBV10-2,TRBJ2-7
CASSTSWTGVSTGELFF,17,TRBV7-9,TRBJ2-2
CASSEMASGDFNEQFF,16,TRBV10-1,TRBJ2-1
CASKRGRTQYF,11,TRBV7-9,TRBJ2-3
CASSSTGTVSFISGNTIYF,19,TRBV7-9,TRBJ1-3
CASSLCQGACEQYF,14,TRBV5-7,TRBJ2-7
CASSTGVSEQFF,12,TRBV2,TRBJ2-1
CASSLTGGRFSYEQYF,16,TRBV13,TRBJ2-7
CASSLGSGYEQYF,13,TRBV27,TRBJ2-7
CASSPTDREPGEQYF,15,TRBV28,TRBJ2-7
CASSIGTDTEAFF,13,TRBV18,TRBJ1-1
CASSELEGAFF,11,TRBV2,TRBJ1-1
CASSLAYNAPFNEQFF,16,TRBV11-2,TRBJ2-1
CASSRVAGASSYEQYF,16,TRBV18,TRBJ2-7
CASSFGSSRDTEAFF,15,TRBV27,TRBJ1-1
CASSFSGRLGYTF,13,TRBV28,TRBJ1-2
CSVKRGTATNEKLFF,15,TRBV29-1,TRBJ1-4
CASSGTEGLTQYF,13,TRBV10-1,TRBJ2-3
CASSLGTSGSTDTQYF,16,TRBV7-8,TRBJ2-3
CASSPGQTINEQFF,14,TRBV18,TRBJ2-1
CASSQTTGGIYGYTF,15,TRBV28,TRBJ1-2
CASKRSGGHYEQYF,14,TRBV9,TRBJ2-7
CASSTHPAPEAFF,13,TRBV19,TRBJ1-1
CASSLILARGTDTQYF,16,TRBV5-5,TRBJ2-3
CASSPLGLLAEQFF,14,TRBV4-1,TRBJ2-1
CASSEFDSYGYTF,13,TRBV2,TRBJ1-2
CASSSPGLMNTEAFF,15,TRBV5-1,TRBJ1-1
CASSDLPNTEAFF,13,TRBV2,TRBJ1-1